This entry lists 26 T cell receptor beta chains sequenced from one sample in a study of radiation and T cells in renal cell carcinoma. Described time point: blood 2 weeks post-SBRT. Indicated treatment: 15 Gy SBRT to primary tumor, nephrectomy 4 weeks later. Sequencing used immunoSEQ multiplex PCR; TCRdb keeps in-frame clones, though not all of them. The sample lists more than 150,000 clones; 80% to 90% were seen once. Specimen: blood, collected from a patient whose treatment included radiotherapy and nephrectomy. These receptors came from a woman aged 50 to 60 with renal cell carcinoma.

This sequence joins TRBV5-1 and TRBJ1-2; D is perhaps TRBD1 (5 bases). CDR3 size: 13 residues. Germline V gene data show CDR1 as SGHRS and CDR2 as YFSETQ. Trimming removed 2 bases from V and 6 bases from J, with 11 bases in between. The CDR3 is CASSFTGTDGYTF. DNA of the CDR3: TGCGCCAGCAGCTTTACAGGCACGGATGGCTACACCTTC.

This chain links TRBV6-5 with TRBJ2-7; the D is unclear. Germline V lookup: CDR1 MNHEY, CDR2 SVGAGI. Trimming stripped 4 bases from V and 3 bases from J, with 13 bases between. CDR3 size: 14 residues. CDR3 DNA sequence: TGTGCCAGCAGTTTAGGTACAGCATACTACGAGCAGTACTTC. Amino acid sequence: CASSLGTAYYEQYF.

The rearrangement joins TRBV30 to TRBJ2-3; D ambiguous. CDR3 length equals 17 residues. The germline CDR1 and CDR2 sequences are GTSNPN and SVGIG (reference sequence). V dropped 0 bases and J dropped 1 base, with 17 bases sitting between them. The CDR3: CAWSVTTLTTRTDTQYF. In DNA, the CDR3 is TGTGCCTGGAGTGTCACCACGCTGACCACCCGCACAGATACGCAGTATTTT.

The chain joins TRBV6-6 to TRBJ2-3; D tentatively reads TRBD1 or TRBD2 (5 bases each). Trimming took off 8 bases at V and 0 bases at J, with 6 bases between the two ends. The CDR3 spans 12 residues. In germline, CDR1 is MNHNY, CDR2 SVGAGI (reference sequence). CDR3 coding DNA: TGTGCCAGCGGGGGAAGCACAGATACGCAGTATTTT. Translated, it gives CASGGSTDTQYF.

This chain connects TRBV13 to TRBJ1-1, with no clear D. CDR3 length equals 12 residues. Trimming took 3 bases from V and 7 from J, leaving 9 bases between them. The germline V gene encodes CDR1 PRHDT and CDR2 FYEKMQ (reference sequence). The DNA of the CDR3 is TGTGCCAGCAGCTTTGAGTTAAGTGAAGCTTTCTTT. This codes for CASSFELSEAFF.

The V call is TRBV7-2, the J call TRBJ1-5; TRBD1 matches 10 bases. After removal of 5 bases from V and 2 bases from J, the junction contained 12 bases not matched to a gene. Per germline, CDR1 SGHTA and CDR2 FQGNSA. This CDR3 contains 18 residues. The DNA of the CDR3 is TGTGCCAGCAGCAGAATTAGTGGACAGGGGGGCGGCAATCAGCCCCAGCATTTT. Translation gives CASSRISGQGGGNQPQHF.

The V gene is TRBV6-5, the J gene TRBJ2-7, with TRBD2 matching 7 bases. Germline-derived CDR1 and CDR2 are MNHEY and SVGAGI. The ends lost 0 bases at V and 2 bases at J; junction bases unmatched: 7. The CDR3 loop spans 16 amino acids. Here the CDR3 DNA reads TGTGCCAGCAGTTACTCTTGGACTAGTTCCCCCTACGAGCAGTACTTC. Its protein is CASSYSWTSSPYEQYF.

The CDR3 loop is CASSSDQPTYEQYF. In nucleotides, the CDR3 is TGTGCCAGCAGCTCGGACCAACCCACCTACGAGCAGTACTTC. The chain uses TRBV7-9 and TRBJ2-7; D gene unclear. This CDR3 contains 14 residues. V shed 4 bases and J shed 2 bases, with 12 bases lying between them. Germline values: CDR1 SEHNR, CDR2 FQNEAQ (reference sequence).

This rearrangement joins TRBV2 to TRBJ2-3, with D perhaps matching TRBD1 (5 bases). The ends were cut back, 4 bases at V and 3 bases at J, with 14 bases in the middle. Germline CDR1 SNHLY, CDR2 FYNNEI. The CDR3 loop spans 15 amino acids. CDR3 loop: CASSAQALITDTQYF. The CDR3 DNA follows: TGTGCCAGCAGTGCACAGGCGCTTATTACAGATACGCAGTATTTT.

V gene TRBV12-5 combines with J gene TRBJ2-1, with 10 bases aligning to TRBD1. With 2 bases clipped from V and 8 bases from J, the junction kept 6 bases outside the gene matches. This CDR3 spans 15 amino acids. Germline assignment: CDR1 LGHNT and CDR2 FRNRAP. The CDR3 reads CASGLITTGGHEQFF. The CDR3 region has the DNA TGTGCTAGTGGTTTGATAACGACAGGGGGCCATGAGCAGTTCTTC.

This chain joins TRBV27 and TRBJ1-1; 7 bases fit TRBD1. Germline loops: CDR1 MNHEY, CDR2 SMNVEV (reference sequence). This CDR3 has 16 amino acids. V lost 2 bases to trimming and J lost 0 bases; unmatched junction nucleotides: 6. CDR3 coding DNA: TGTGCCAGCAGTTTACTGGGACAGCCTATGAACACTGAAGCTTTCTTT. Translating gives CASSLLGQPMNTEAFF.

The rearrangement joins TRBV30 to TRBJ1-4, with unresolved D. Germline V gene data show CDR1 as GTSNPN and CDR2 as SVGIG (reference sequence). CDR3 length: 12 residues. The germline V and J ends were trimmed by 3 bases and 10 bases, with 12 bases remaining between them. The CDR3 loop is CAWSFSRGKLFF. CDR3 in DNA: TGTGCCTGGAGCTTCAGCCGGGGAAAACTGTTTTTT.

The chain's CDR3 is CASSLQGRTLKGYTF. Written as DNA, the CDR3 is TGTGCCAGCAGTTTACAGGGGAGGACCCTGAAGGGCTACACCTTC. V and J are TRBV28 and TRBJ1-2; D might be TRBD1 (6 bases). V was clipped by 2 bases and J by 8 bases, with 18 bases between them. In germline, CDR1 is MDHEN, CDR2 SYDVKM. This CDR3 comprises 15 residues.

The chain carries TRBV5-1 and TRBJ1-1; 9 positions agree with TRBD1. Germline assignment: CDR1 SGHRS and CDR2 YFSETQ. Germline trimming cut 4 bases from V and 5 bases from J; bases unmatched to any gene: 9. There are 15 residues in the CDR3. CDR3 protein: CASSRLQGAQTEAFF. The CDR3 coding sequence is TGCGCCAGCAGCAGGCTACAGGGGGCGCAGACTGAAGCTTTCTTT.

J is TRBJ1-2 and V is TRBV5-1; D possibly corresponds to TRBD1 (5 bases). Germline V CDR1 and CDR2: SGHRS, YFSETQ. The CDR3 runs 16 residues. Trimming removed 1 base from V and 2 bases from J, with 15 bases in between. CDR3 sequence: CASSLTGPTGNYGYTF. CDR3 nucleotides: TGCGCCAGCAGCTTGACAGGCCCCACGGGAAACTATGGCTACACCTTC.

This clone was recorded only once. This chain joins TRBV25-1 and TRBJ2-4; unclear D gene. Trimming took 6 bases from V and 3 from J, leaving 12 bases between them. This CDR3 is 14 amino acids long. In germline, CDR1 is MGHDK, CDR2 SYGVNS. CDR3 coding DNA: TGTGCCAGCAGCTCTCAACAAGGCAAAAACATTCAGTACTTC. Protein product: CASSSQQGKNIQYF.

The chain uses TRBV6-5 and TRBJ2-5; 7 bases align to TRBD1. Germline V gene data show CDR1 as MNHEY and CDR2 as SVGAGI. This CDR3 comprises 14 residues. CDR3 amino acids: CATRVVTGMGTQYF. CDR3 in DNA: TGTGCGACCAGGGTTGTGACAGGGATGGGGACCCAGTACTTC.

The rearrangement links TRBV2 to TRBJ1-5; 8 nucleotides align to TRBD1. The CDR3 has 14 residues. The germline gives CDR1 SNHLY, CDR2 FYNNEI. The trim removed 7 bases at V and 8 bases at J, leaving 10 bases unmatched. The CDR3 coding sequence is TGTGCCAGCAAACGACAGGGGATAATTGAGCCCCAGCATTTT. Residues: CASKRQGIIEPQHF.

On this clone: The sample carries other DNA sequences with the same CDR3. The CDR3 spells CASSLEGDTQYF. In DNA, the CDR3 is TGCGCCAGCAGCTTGGAGGGGGATACGCAGTATTTT. The V call is TRBV5-1, the J call TRBJ2-3; TRBD1 might be the D (5 bases). The V end was cut by 0 bases, the J end by 6 bases, with 5 bases between. The CDR3 has 12 amino acids. Germline V gene lookup returns CDR1 SGHRS and CDR2 YFSETQ.

This chain joins TRBV6-6 and TRBJ1-2; TRBD1 agrees at 9 bases. The J segment lost 8 bases and the V segment lost 6 bases, leaving 7 bases of the junction unmatched. CDR3 length equals 13 residues. CDR1 and CDR2 (germline): MNHNY, SVGAGI (reference sequence). This chain's CDR3 is CASRDRGWSGYTF. Here the CDR3 DNA reads TGTGCCAGCAGGGACAGGGGATGGAGCGGCTACACCTTC.

This rearrangement joins TRBV27 to TRBJ1-2, with D possibly TRBD1 on 5 matching bases. V lost 3 bases, J lost 5 bases, and 13 bases lay in between. The CDR3 is 14 residues long. CDR1 is MNHEY and CDR2 is SMNVEV in the germline V gene (reference sequence). The DNA for the CDR3 is TGTGCCAGCAGTTTGCGGGGGGAGGGTTATGGCTACACCTTC. It specifies CASSLRGEGYGYTF.

The chain uses TRBV7-9 and TRBJ1-1; D ambiguous. The CDR3 is 13 residues long. The V and J ends lost 3 bases and 4 bases respectively, with 9 bases between them. CDR1 and CDR2 from the germline V gene are SEHNR and FQNEAQ (reference sequence). The CDR3 region has the DNA TGTGCCAGCAGCTTCGGGGTTGGCACTGAAGCTTTCTTT. This codes for CASSFGVGTEAFF.

The V gene is TRBV4-1, the J gene TRBJ1-1; D may be TRBD1 (5 bases). This CDR3 has 18 amino acids. V lost 0 bases, J lost 0 bases, and 17 bases lay in between. Per germline, CDR1 MGHRA and CDR2 YSYEKL. CDR3 sequence: CASSQDTAGRKLNTEAFF. CDR3 sequence (DNA): TGCGCCAGCAGCCAAGATACGGCAGGGAGGAAGTTGAACACTGAAGCTTTCTTT.

The CDR3 here is CASSIRRGNTEAFF. The CDR3 DNA sequence: TGTGCCAGTAGTATCCGCAGGGGCAACACTGAAGCTTTCTTT. This sequence joins TRBV19 and TRBJ1-1; D is perhaps TRBD1 (6 bases). Per the germline V gene, CDR1 is LNHDA and CDR2 is SQIVND (reference sequence). The CDR3 has 14 amino acids. V dropped 3 bases and J dropped 2 bases, with 10 bases sitting between them. Full variable domain (rest looked up from reference TRBV19 and TRBJ1-1): DGGITQSPKYLFRKEGQNVTLSCEQNLNHDAMYWYRQDPGQGLRLIYYSQIVNDFQKGDIAEGYSVSREKKESFPLTVTSAQKNPTAFYLCASSIRRGNTEAFFGQGTRLTVV.

The rearrangement uses TRBV5-1 and TRBJ2-1; 7 bases align to TRBD1. J was trimmed by 4 bases and V by 0 bases; bases with no gene match: 4. Per germline, CDR1 SGHRS and CDR2 YFSETQ. This CDR3 is 15 amino acids long. In DNA form, the CDR3 reads TGCGCCAGCAGCTTGGTTGGACAGGAATACAATGAGCAGTTCTTC. This translates into CASSLVGQEYNEQFF.

This clone turned up a few times. The chain carries TRBV25-1 and TRBJ1-1, with D tentatively TRBD1 (5 bases). Looked up from germline, CDR1 is MGHDK and CDR2 is SYGVNS. Trimming left V 7 bases short and J 4 bases short, with 7 bases between. CDR3 length equals 11 residues. This chain's CDR3 is CASTGTTEAFF. In nucleotides, the CDR3 is TGTGCCAGCACTGGGACCACTGAAGCTTTCTTT.